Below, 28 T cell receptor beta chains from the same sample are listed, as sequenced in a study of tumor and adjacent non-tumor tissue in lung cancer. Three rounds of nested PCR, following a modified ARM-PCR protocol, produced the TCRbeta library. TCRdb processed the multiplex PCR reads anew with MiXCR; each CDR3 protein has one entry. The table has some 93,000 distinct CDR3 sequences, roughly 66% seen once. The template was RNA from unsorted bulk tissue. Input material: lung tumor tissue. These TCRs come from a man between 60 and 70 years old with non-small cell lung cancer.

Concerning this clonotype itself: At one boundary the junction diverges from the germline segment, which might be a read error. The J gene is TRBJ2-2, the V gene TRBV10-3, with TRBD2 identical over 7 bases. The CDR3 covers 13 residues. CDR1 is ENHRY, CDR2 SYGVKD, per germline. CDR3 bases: TGTGCCACCCGGCGGGAGAACACCGGGGAGCTGTTTTTC. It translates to CATRRENTGELFF.

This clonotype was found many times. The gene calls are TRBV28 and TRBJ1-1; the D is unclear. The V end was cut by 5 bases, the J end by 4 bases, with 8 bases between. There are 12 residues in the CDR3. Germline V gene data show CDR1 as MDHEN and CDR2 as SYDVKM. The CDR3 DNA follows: TGTGCCAGCAGTCCGCGACCCACTGAAGCTTTCTTT. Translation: CASSPRPTEAFF.

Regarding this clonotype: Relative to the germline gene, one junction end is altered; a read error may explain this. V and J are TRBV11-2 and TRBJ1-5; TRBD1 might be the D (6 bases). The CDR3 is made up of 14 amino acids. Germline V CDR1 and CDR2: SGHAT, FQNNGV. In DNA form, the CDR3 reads TGTGCCAGCAGTTTGACAGGCGGCAATCAGTCCCATCATTTT. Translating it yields CASSLTGGNQSHHF. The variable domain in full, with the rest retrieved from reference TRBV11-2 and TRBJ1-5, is EAGVAQSPRYKIIEKRQSVAFWCNPISGHATLYWYQQILGQGPKLLIQFQNNGVVDDSQLPKDRFSAERLKGVDSTLKIQPAKLEDSAVYLCASSLTGGNQSHHFGDGTRLSIL.

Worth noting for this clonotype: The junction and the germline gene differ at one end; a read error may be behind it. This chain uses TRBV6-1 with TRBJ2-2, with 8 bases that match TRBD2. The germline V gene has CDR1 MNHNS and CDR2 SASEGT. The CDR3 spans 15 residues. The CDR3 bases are TGTGCCAGCAGTCGCGGGGGGCCGACCACCGGGGAGCTGCTTTTT. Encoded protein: CASSRGGPTTGELLF.

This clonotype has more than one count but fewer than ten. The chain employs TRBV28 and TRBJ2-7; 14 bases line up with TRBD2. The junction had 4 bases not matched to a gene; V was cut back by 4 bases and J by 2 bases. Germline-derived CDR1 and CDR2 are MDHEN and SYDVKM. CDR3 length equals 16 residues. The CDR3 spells CASSSRTSGRPYEQYF. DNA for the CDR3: TGTGCCAGCAGTTCGAGGACTAGCGGGAGGCCCTACGAGCAGTACTTC.

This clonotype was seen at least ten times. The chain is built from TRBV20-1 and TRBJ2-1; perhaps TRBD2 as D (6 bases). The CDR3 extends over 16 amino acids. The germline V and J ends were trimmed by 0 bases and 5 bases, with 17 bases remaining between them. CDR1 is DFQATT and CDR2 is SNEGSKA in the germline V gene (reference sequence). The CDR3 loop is CSARDRVWDSDNEQFF. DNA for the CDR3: TGCAGTGCTAGAGATCGGGTGTGGGACTCGGACAATGAGCAGTTCTTC.

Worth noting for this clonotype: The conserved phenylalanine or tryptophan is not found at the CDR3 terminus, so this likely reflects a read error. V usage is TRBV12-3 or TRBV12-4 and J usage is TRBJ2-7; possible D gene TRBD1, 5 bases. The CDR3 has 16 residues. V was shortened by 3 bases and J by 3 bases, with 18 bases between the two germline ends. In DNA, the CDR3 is TGTGCCAGCAGTTTTTCCGGCTCGCTTAGGGGCTACGAGCAGTACTTA. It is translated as CASSFSGSLRGYEQYL.

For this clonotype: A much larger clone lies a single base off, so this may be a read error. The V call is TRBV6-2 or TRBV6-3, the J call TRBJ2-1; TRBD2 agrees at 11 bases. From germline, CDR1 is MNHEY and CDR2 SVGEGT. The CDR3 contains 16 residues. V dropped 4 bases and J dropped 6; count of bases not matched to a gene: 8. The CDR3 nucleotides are TGTGCCAGCAGTTCCCTCGTAGCGGGAGGGAGCAATGAGCAGTTCTTC. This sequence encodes CASSSLVAGGSNEQFF.

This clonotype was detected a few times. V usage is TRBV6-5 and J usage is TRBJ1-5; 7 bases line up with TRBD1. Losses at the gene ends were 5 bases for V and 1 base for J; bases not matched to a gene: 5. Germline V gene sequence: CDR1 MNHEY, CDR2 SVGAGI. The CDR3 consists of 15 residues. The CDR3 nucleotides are TGTGCCAGCAGTCCGGGACAGTGCAGCAATCAGCCCCAGCATTTT. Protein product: CASSPGQCSNQPQHF.

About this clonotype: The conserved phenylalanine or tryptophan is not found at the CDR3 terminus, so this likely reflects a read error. CDR3 nucleotides: TGTGCCAGCAGTCCTGGGACTTCAGTCTCTGGGGTCAACGTCCTGACTCTC. Translated, it gives CASSPGTSVSGVNVLTL. The chain is built from TRBV12-3 or TRBV12-4 and TRBJ2-6; TRBD2 is a possible D gene (6 bases). The CDR3 contains 17 residues.

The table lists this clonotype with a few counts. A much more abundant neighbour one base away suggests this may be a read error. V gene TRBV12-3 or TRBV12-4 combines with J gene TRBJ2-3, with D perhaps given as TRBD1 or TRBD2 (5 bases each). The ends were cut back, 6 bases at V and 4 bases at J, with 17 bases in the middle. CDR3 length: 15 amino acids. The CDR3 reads CASRSRDGVADTQYF. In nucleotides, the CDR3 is TGTGCCAGCAGGTCTCGGGACGGGGTGGCAGATACGCAGTATTTT.

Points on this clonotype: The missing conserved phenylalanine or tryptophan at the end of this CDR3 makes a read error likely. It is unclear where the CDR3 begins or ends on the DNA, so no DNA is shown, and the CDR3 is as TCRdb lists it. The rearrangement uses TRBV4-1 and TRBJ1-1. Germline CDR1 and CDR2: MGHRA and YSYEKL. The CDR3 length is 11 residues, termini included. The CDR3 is CASSQWTEAFL.

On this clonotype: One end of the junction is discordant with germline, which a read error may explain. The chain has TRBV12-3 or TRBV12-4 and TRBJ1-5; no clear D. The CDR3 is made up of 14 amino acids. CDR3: CVSSLGTHNQPQHF. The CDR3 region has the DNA TGTGTCAGCAGTTTGGGCACTCACAATCAGCCCCAGCATTTT.

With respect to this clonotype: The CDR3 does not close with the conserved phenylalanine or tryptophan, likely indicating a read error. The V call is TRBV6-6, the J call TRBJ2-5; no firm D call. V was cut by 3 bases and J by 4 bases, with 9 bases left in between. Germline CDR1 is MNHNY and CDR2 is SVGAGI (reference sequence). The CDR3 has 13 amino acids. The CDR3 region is CASSYVQTETQYS. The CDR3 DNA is TGTGCCAGCAGTTATGTACAGACAGAGACCCAGTACTCC.

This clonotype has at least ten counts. The chain's CDR3 is CATSGDTGAETQYF. CDR3 bases: TGTGCCACCAGCGGGGACACGGGTGCGGAGACCCAGTACTTC. The V call is TRBV24-1, the J call TRBJ2-5; D perhaps matches TRBD1 (6 bases). The germline gives CDR1 KGHDR, CDR2 SFDVKD. CDR3 size: 14 residues. Trimming cost V 7 bases and J 5 bases, with 16 bases left between them.

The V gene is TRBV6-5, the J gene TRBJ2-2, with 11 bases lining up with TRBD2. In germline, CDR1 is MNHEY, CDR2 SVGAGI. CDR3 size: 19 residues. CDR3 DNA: TGTTCTAGCGTTAGATGGACTGCGGGACTAGCGGAGAACACCGGGGAGCTGTTTTTT. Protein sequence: CSSVRWTAGLAENTGELFF.

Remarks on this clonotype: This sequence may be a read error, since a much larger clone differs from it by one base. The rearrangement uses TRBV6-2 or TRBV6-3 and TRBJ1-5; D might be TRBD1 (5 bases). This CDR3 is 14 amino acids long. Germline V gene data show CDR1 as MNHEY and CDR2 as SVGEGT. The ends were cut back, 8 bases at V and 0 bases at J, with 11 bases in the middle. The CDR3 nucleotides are TGTGCCAGCGGGACGGATTATAGCAATCAGCCCCAGCATTTT. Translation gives CASGTDYSNQPQHF.

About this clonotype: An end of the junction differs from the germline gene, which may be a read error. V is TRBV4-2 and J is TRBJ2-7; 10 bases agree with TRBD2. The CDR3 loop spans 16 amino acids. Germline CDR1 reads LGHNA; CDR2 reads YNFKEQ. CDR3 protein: CAGSQATSGLSYEQYF. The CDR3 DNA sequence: TGTGCCGGCAGCCAAGCGACTAGCGGGCTGTCCTACGAGCAGTACTTC.

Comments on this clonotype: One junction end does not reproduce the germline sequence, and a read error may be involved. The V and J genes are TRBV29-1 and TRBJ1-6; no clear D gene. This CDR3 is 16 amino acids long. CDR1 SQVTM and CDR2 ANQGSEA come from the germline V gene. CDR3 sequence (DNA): TGTAGCGTAAAAGGTCACGAGAACTCCTATAATTCACCCCTCCACTTT. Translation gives CSVKGHENSYNSPLHF.

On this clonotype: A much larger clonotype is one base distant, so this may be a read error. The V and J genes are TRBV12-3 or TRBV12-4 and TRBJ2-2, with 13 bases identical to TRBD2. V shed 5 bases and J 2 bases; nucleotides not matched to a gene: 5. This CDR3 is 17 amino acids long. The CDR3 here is CASSGGLAGCNTGELFF. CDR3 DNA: TGTGCCAGCAGTGGGGGACTAGCGGGATGTAACACCGGGGAGCTGTTTTTT.

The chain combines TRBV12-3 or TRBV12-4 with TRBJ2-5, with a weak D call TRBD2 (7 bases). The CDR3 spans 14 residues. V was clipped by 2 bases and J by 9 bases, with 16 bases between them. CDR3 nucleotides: TGTGCCAGCAGTTTACAACGGGGGGCAGGTGCCCAGTACTTC. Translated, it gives CASSLQRGAGAQYF.

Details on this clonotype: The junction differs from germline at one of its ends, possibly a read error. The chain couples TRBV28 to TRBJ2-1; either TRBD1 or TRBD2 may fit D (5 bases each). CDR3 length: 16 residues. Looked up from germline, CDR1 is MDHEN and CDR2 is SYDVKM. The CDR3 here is CASSLEGWAGLNEQFF. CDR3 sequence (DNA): TGTGCTAGCAGTTTAGAGGGTTGGGCAGGGCTTAATGAGCAGTTCTTC. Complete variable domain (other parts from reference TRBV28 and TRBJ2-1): DVKVTQSSRYLVKRTGEKVFLECVQDMDHENMFWYRQDPGLGLRLIYFSYDVKMKEKGDIPEGYSVSREKKERFSLILESASTNQTSMYLCASSLEGWAGLNEQFFGPGTRLTVL.

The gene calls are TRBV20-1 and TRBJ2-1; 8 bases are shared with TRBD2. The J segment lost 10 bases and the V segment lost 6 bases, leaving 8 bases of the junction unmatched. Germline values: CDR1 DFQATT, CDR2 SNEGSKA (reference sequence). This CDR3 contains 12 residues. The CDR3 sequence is CSAPNSGNEQFF. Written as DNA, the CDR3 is TGCAGTGCCCCAAATAGCGGGAACGAGCAGTTCTTC.

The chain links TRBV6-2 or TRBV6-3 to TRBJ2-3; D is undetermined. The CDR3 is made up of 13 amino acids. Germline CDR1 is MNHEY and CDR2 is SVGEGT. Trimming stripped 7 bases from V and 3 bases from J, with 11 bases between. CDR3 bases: TGTGCCAGCAACCGGGCGGATACAGATACGCAGTATTTT. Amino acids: CASNRADTDTQYF.

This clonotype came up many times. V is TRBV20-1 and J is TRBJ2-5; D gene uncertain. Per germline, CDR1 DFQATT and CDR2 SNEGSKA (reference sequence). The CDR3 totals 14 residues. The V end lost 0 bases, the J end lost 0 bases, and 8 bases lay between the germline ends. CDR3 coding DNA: TGCAGTGCTAGAGATATGGCAGACCAAGAGACCCAGTACTTC. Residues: CSARDMADQETQYF.

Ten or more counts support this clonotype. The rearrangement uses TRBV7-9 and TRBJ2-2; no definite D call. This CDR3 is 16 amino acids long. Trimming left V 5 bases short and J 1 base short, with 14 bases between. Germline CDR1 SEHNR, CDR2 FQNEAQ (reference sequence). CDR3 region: CASSPQESKNTGELFF. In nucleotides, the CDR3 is TGTGCCAGCAGCCCCCAAGAATCTAAGAACACCGGGGAGCTGTTTTTT.

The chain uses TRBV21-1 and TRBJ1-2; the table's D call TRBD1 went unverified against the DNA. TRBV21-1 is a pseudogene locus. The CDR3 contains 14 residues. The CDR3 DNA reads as TGTGCCAGCAGGGGGACAGGGAGGGTCTATGGCTACACCTTC. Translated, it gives CASRGTGRVYGYTF.

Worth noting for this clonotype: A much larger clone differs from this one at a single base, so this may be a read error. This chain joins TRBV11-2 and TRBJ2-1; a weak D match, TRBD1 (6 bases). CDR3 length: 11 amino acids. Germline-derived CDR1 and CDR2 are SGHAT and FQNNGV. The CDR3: CVSTPGVGQFF. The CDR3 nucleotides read TGTGTCAGCACCCCAGGGGTCGGGCAGTTCTTC.